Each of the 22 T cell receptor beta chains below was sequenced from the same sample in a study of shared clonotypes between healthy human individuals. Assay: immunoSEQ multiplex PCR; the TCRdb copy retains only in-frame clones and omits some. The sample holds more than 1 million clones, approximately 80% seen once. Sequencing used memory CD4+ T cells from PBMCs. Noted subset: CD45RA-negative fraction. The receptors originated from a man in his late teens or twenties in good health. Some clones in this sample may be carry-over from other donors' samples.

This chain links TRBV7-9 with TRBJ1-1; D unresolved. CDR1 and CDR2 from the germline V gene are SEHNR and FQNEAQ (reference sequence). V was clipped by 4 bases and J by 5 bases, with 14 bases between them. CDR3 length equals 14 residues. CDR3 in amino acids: CASSYRARGTEAFF. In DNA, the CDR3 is TGTGCCAGCAGCTACCGGGCCCGAGGAACTGAAGCTTTCTTT.

CDR3 loop: CATLNLAGRVAGELFF. CDR3 nucleotides: TGTGCCACCCTAAACCTAGCGGGACGAGTAGCCGGGGAGCTGTTTTTT. V is TRBV10-3 and J is TRBJ2-2; 9 positions agree with TRBD2. The CDR3 is 16 amino acids. Germline CDR1 is ENHRY and CDR2 is SYGVKD. After removal of 10 bases from V and 6 bases from J, the junction contained 15 bases not matched to a gene.

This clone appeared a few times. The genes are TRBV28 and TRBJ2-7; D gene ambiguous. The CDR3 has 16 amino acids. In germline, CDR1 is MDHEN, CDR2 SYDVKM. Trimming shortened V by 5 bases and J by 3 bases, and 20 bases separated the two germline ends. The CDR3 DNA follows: TGTGCCAGCAGTACCCTCTCGCTAAAGGGAATCTACGAGCAGTACTTC. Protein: CASSTLSLKGIYEQYF.

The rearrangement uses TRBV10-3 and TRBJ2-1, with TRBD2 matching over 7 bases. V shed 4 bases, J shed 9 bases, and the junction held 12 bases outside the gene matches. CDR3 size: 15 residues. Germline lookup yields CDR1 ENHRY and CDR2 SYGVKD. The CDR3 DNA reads TGTGCCATCAGTGGCCAGCTCGCAGGCGGGGGTGAGCAGTTCTTC. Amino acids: CAISGQLAGGGEQFF.

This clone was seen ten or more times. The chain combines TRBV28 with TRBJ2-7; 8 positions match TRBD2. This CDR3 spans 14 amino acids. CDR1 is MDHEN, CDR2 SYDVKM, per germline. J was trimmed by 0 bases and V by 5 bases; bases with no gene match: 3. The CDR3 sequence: CASSRGRSSYEQYF. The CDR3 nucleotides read TGTGCCAGCAGTCGCGGGAGGAGCTCCTACGAGCAGTACTTC.

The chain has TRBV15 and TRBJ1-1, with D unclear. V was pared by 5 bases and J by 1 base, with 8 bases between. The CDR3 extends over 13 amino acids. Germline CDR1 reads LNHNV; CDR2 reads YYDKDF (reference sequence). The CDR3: CATSVATNTEAFF. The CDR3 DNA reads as TGTGCCACCAGCGTTGCCACGAACACTGAAGCTTTCTTT. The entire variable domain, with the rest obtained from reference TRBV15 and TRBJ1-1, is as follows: DAMVIQNPRYQVTQFGKPVTLSCSQTLNHNVMYWYQQKSSQAPKLLFHYYDKDFNNEADTPDNFQSRRPNTSFCFLDIRSPGLGDTAMYLCATSVATNTEAFFGQGTRLTVV.

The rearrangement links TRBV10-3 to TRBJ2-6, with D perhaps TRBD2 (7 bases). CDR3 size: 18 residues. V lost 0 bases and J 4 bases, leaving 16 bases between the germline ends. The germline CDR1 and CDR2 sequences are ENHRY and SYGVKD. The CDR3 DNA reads TGTGCCATCAGTGAGTCGACTCGAGGGGGGGCAGGGGCCAACGTCCTGACTTTC. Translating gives CAISESTRGGAGANVLTF.

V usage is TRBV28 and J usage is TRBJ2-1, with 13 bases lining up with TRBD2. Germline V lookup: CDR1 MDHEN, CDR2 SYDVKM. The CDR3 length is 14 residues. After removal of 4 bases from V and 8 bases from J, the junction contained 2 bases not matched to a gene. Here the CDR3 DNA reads TGTGCCAGCAGTTCGACTAGCGGGAGGTATGAGCAGTTCTTC. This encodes CASSSTSGRYEQFF. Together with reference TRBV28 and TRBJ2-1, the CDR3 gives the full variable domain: DVKVTQSSRYLVKRTGEKVFLECVQDMDHENMFWYRQDPGLGLRLIYFSYDVKMKEKGDIPEGYSVSREKKERFSLILESASTNQTSMYLCASSSTSGRYEQFFGPGTRLTVL.

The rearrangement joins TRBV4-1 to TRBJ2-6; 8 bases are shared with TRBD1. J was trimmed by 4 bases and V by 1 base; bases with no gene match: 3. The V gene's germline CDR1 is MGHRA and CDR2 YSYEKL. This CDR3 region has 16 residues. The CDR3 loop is CASSQGTGLGANVLTF. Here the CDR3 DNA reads TGCGCCAGCAGCCAAGGGACAGGGTTAGGGGCCAACGTCCTGACTTTC.

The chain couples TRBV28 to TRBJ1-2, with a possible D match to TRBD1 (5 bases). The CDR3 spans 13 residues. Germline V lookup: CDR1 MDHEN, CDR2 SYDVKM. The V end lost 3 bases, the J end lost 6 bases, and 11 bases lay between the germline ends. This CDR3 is CASSFPGVHGYTF. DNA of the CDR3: TGTGCCAGCAGTTTCCCGGGGGTTCATGGCTACACCTTC.

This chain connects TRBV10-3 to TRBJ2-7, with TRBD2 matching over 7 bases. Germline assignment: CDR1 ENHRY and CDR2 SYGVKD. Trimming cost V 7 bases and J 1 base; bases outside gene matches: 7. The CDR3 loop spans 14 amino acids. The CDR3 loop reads CAITSGTTSYEQYF. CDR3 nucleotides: TGTGCCATCACGTCCGGGACTACATCCTACGAGCAGTACTTC.

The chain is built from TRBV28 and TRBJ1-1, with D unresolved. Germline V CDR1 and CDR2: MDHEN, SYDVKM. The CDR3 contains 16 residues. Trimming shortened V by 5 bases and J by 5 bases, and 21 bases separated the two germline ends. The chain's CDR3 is CASSTNPKGRGTEAFF. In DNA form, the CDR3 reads TGTGCCAGCAGTACAAACCCCAAAGGAAGAGGGACTGAAGCTTTCTTT.

The CDR3 loop is CAWSIQGRYEQYF. CDR3 DNA sequence: TGTGCCTGGAGCATCCAGGGGAGGTACGAGCAGTACTTC. This chain uses TRBV30 with TRBJ2-7; either TRBD1 or TRBD2 may supply D (6 bases each). Germline V CDR1 and CDR2: GTSNPN, SVGIG (reference sequence). Trimming left V 3 bases short and J 4 bases short, with 13 bases between. This CDR3 is 13 amino acids long.

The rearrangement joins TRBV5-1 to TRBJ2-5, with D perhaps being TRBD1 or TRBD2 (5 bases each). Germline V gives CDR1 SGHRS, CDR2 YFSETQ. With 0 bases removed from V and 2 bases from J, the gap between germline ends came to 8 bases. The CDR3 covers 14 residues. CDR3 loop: CASSLVEGQETQYF. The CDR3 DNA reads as TGCGCCAGCAGCTTGGTAGAGGGGCAAGAGACCCAGTACTTC.

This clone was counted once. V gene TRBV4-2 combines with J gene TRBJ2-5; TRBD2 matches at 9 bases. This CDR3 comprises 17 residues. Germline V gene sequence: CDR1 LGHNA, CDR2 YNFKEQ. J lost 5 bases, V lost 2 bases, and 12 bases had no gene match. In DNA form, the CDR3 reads TGTGCCAGCAGCCAAAGTAGGGCTAGCGGGAAGTCGGAGACCCAGTACTTC. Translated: CASSQSRASGKSETQYF.

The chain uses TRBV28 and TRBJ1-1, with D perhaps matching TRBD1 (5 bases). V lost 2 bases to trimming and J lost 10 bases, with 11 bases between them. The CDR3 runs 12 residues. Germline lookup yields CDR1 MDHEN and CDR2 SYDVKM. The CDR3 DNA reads TGTGCCAGCAGTTTAGCAGGGCGGGGAGCTTTCTTT. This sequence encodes CASSLAGRGAFF.

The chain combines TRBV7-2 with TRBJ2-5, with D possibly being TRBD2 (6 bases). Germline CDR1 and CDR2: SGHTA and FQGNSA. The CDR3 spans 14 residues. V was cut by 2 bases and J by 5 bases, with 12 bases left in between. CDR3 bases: TGTGCCAGCAGCTTAAGTCGCGGGATGGAGACCCAGTACTTC. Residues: CASSLSRGMETQYF.

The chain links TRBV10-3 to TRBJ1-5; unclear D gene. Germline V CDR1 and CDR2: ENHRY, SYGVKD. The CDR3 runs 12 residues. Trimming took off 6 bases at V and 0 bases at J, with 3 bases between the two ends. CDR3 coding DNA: TGTGCCATCAGGGATAGCAATCAGCCCCAGCATTTT. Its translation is CAIRDSNQPQHF.

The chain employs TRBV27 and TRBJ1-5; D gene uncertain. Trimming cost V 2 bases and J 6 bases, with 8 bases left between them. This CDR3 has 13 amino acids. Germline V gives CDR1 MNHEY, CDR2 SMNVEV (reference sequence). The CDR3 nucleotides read TGTGCCAGCAGTTTAAACGGGGTTCAGCCCCAGCATTTT. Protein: CASSLNGVQPQHF.

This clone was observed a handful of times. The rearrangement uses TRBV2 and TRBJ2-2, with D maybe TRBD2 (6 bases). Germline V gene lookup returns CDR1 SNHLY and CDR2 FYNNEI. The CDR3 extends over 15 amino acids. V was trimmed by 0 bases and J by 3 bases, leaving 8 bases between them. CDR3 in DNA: TGTGCCAGCAGTGAAGCTAGCGGATACACCGGGGAGCTGTTTTTT. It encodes CASSEASGYTGELFF.

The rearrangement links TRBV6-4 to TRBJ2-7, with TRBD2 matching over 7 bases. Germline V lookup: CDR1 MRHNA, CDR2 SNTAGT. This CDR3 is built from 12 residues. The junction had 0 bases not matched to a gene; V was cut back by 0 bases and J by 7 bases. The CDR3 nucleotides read TGTGCCAGCAGTGACTCGGGAGGGGAGCAGTACTTC. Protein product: CASSDSGGEQYF.

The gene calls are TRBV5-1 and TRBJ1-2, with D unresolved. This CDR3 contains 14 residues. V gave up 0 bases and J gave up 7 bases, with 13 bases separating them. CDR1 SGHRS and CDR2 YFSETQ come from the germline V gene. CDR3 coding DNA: TGCGCCAGCAGCTTGGGTGTCAGTCGGGCTGGCTACACCTTC. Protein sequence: CASSLGVSRAGYTF.